The subject of this entry is one T cell receptor (beta chain). In its sample, this clonotype was seen many times. This receptor's antigen is unknown. Base qualities are not recorded, but no much larger clone differs from it by a single base. The record originates from a study of naive and memory T cell subsets (dated by TCRdb to 2015 to 2018). For the wider study: An open-source, UMI-based TCR alpha and beta sequencing pipeline was applied to sorted naive and memory peripheral blood T cell subsets. Complete agreement was observed between the functional CMV T cell responses and the IgG serology results. RNA was DNase-treated and reverse transcribed with TCR constant-region primers, mostly using SuperScript III. What the authors observed across the whole study: RNA-based TCR counts may be affected by expression changes linked to T cell activation and differentiation. A power law was followed by TCR abundance, with an exponent that differed between naive and memory subsets but was consistent across the three individuals. Clonotypes were defined as single alpha or beta chain sequences, not paired alpha/beta receptors. Once error correction was done, more than 95% of naive TCR sequences showed up just once, which made the naive abundance distributions much steeper than those of the memory subsets. In both CD4 and CD8 cells, going from naive through CM, EM and EMRA, the Gini index went up while Shannon and inverse Simpson diversity went down. The repertoire findings for the naive and memory subsets could not be validated against a ground truth because none was available.

The library relied on UMI-ligation and nested PCR. To cover both TRBC1 and TRBC2, the beta constant-region primer consisted of an equimolar mix of two oligonucleotides. Four rounds of PCR were used to amplify ligated cDNA, with nested alpha and beta constant-region primers being used together with the SP2 primer. T4 RNA ligase 1 ligated a single-stranded oligonucleotide carrying the SP2 primer and a 12-nucleotide UMI to the cDNA 3' end. Incubation of the ligation reaction was carried out at 16 degrees C for about 20-24 hours. To avoid over-amplification, PCR2 was usually performed as a SYBR Green qPCR and halted once a predetermined threshold was reached. All purifications after the first were performed with Agencourt AMPure XP magnetic beads. Library amounts were measured by Qubit and library quality was assessed on a TapeStation, where the main peak was expected at around 650 bp. The pooled libraries were sequenced on an Illumina MiSeq using v2 2x251 paired-end kits, which usually yielded roughly 0.85-2.3 million reads per sample. Each sample library was pooled at approximately 4 nM, and roughly 5-8% PhiX was included to improve cluster recognition. The paper's processing steps were these. Using tag matching that tolerated one base-pair mismatch, Decombinator assigned V and J genes to FASTQ reads that had been processed by Demultiplexor. Collapsinator used UMIs to correct both sequencing errors and frequency errors arising from PCR heterogeneity. CDR3Translator translated TCRs and extracted CDR3s from the conserved cysteine to the FGXG phenylalanine, flagging non-productive sequences. Gini, Shannon entropy and inverse Simpson indices were computed after subsampling the repertoires to the same number of UMI-defined TCRs. Within the linear range, a power law was fitted to clonotype abundance distributions using maximum likelihood. On one naive CD8 sample, the pipeline and MIGEC gave similar UMI counts, unique TCR numbers and clonal distributions. Repertoires were searched for roughly 7,300 CMV-associated CDR3 sequences compiled from VDJdb and a published dataset. TCRdb trimmed public reads at Q25 via fastp, called clones via MiXCR and kept in-frame beta chains. Rows with a matching CDR3 protein are joined into one entry that keeps the most common DNA and genes. Here the V and J calls rest on TCRdb's processing, not on the authors' analysis. The sample contains about 120,000 distinct CDR3 sequences, 36% of them found a single time. The ten largest clones capture about 0.85% of the sample.

Trimming takes 0 bases from V and 2 bases from J, and the germline ends sit 12 bases apart. There are 15 amino acids in the CDR3, from cysteine to phenylalanine inclusive. CDR3 DNA only is kept here, 45 bases in frame from base 1. The germline V gene (reference sequence) sets CDR1 to DFQATT and CDR2 to SNEGSKA. From the second PCR step on, the TCR alpha and beta chain libraries were amplified in separate reactions. To determine each donor's CMV status, fresh PBMCs were stimulated overnight with CMV viral lysate, and IFNgamma production from CD4+ T cells was then assessed. Using Miltenyi beads, CD4 T cells were first positively selected, and CD8 T cells were then positively selected from the CD4-negative fraction. Cells were stained for CD3, CD4, CD8, CD45RA, CD27 and a live/dead dye and were sorted on a BD Aria II into four subsets based on CD45RA and CD27. A few healthy volunteers provided blood, and each donor's sample was split into CD4 and CD8 T cells and then further divided into four differentiation subsets. Approximately 0.11 L of peripheral blood was drawn per donor, and PBMC were isolated by Ficoll-Paque PLUS density-gradient centrifugation. The sorted cells were lysed in RLT buffer, after which RNA was extracted using a Qiagen RNeasy kit and kept at -80 degrees C.

The sequence derives from a human donor in good health. The V gene is TRBV20-1 and the J gene is TRBJ2-3, with no confident D gene call. The sequencing input was central memory CD4+ T cells from blood. Reading the label with the study, this specimen's cell subset or site is: central memory, CD45RA- CD27+. The nucleotides read TGCAGTGCTAGAGATGCGACCGGGCCCACAGATACGCAGTATTTT. This translates into CSARDATGPTDTQYF.